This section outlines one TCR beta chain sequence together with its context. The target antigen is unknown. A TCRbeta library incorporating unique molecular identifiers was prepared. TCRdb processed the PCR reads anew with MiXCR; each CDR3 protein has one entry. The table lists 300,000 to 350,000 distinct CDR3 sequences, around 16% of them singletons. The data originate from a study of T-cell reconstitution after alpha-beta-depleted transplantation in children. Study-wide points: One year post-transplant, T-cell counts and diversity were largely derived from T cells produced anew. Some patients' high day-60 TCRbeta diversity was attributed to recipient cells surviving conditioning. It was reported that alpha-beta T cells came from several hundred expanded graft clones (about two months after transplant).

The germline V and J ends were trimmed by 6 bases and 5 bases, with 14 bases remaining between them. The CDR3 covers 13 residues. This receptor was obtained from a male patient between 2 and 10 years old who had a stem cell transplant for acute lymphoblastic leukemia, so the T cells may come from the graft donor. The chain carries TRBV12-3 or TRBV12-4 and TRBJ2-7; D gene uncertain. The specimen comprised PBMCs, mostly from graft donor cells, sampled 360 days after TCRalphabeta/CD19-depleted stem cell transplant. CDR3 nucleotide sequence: TGTGCCAGCAGCCAAGCCCCGTCTCACGAGCAGTACTTC. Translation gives CASSQAPSHEQYF.